This T cell receptor beta chain was obtained from a study of blood T cell repertoires in COVID-19 (TCRdb year 2020). Notes on the research overall: Collaborator samples came from the United States, Italy and Spain and covered acute and convalescent phases of COVID-19. The prospective study material was composed of cDNA or gDNA derived from T cells, B-cell-depleted T cells, or PBMCs. Deeply sampled blood TCRbeta repertoires from subjects exposed to, actively infected with, or recovered from COVID-19 were included in the dataset. The repertoires were made available in a free public database intended to serve as a resource for research on the immune response to SARS-CoV-2. The samples were drawn from two sources: the first 160 participants of the ongoing ImmuneRACE study, and fewer than 1,500 subjects contributed by 6 global collaborators. Nearly every sample came with metadata listing a de-identified subject ID, COVID-19 status, age in years and sex. Where available, HLA class I and class II types were obtained from metadata supplied by the sample provider rather than from assay-based typing. The full study reports these points: Clinical and demographic metadata were provided uncurated, with the amount varying by source and participant.

TCRbeta CDR3 regions were amplified from genomic DNA using the immunoSEQ Assay, a bias-controlled multiplex PCR. Per the original workflow: The number of nucleated cells in each sample was estimated from the amplification of reference gene primers within the assay. To quantify the absolute abundance of each unique TCRbeta CDR3 rearrangement, sequence reads were collapsed and filtered. For each sample, productive Simpson clonality was calculated by taking the square root of Simpson's diversity index across productive rearrangements. This is the immuneACCESS table as TCRdb keeps it, with only in-frame sequences that have V and J called. A part of the clones is gone; compared with another copy, unresolved V genes explain less than half, and the rest is unexplained. D and trimming come from the DNA, and the V and J calls and clone size come from that table. Recorded for this sample are about 190,000 clones; approximately 88% of them occurred a single time. The ten largest clones represent 6.7% of the sample.

Note on this clone: No antigen is known for it. The sample holds no much larger clone one base away, and base qualities are not on file.

V gives up 0 bases and J gives up 5 bases, and the segment between their germline ends measures 19 bases. The CDR3 measures 17 amino acids from cysteine to phenylalanine. Only the CDR3 portion is preserved as DNA: 51 bases, with reading frame beginning at the first base. CDR1 and CDR2 were assigned from the germline V gene (reference sequence) as LGHDT and YNNKEL. Each collaborating institution followed its own protocols to collect whole blood in K2EDTA tubes. Collaborator samples were shipped for TCRbeta analysis as frozen whole blood, isolated PBMCs, or DNA extracted from either sample type. The sequenced material came from peripheral blood. Here the chain combines TRBV3-1 (or the pseudogene TRBV3-2) and TRBJ2-5, and TRBD2 may be the D gene, going by 6 matching bases. This clonotype was sampled from a man between 40 and 49 years old with acute or convalescent COVID-19. At the DNA level, the sequence is TGTGCCAGCAGCCAAGATCTTCGGAGGGGCCTTTTTGAGACCCAGTACTTC. This gives the protein CASSQDLRRGLFETQYF.